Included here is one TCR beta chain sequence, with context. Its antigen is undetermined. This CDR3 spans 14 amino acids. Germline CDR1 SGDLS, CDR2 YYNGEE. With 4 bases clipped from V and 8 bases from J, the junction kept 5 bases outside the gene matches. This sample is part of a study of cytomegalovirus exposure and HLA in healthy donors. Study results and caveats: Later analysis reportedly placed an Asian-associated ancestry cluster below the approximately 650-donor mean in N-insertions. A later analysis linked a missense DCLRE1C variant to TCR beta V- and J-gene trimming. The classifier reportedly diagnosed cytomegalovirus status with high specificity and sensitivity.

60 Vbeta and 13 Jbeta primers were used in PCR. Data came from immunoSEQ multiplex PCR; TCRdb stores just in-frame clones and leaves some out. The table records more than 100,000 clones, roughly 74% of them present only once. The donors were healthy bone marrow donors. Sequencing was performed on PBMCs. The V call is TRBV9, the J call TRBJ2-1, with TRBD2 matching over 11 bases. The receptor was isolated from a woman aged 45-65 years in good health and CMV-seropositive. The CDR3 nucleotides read TGTGCCAGCAGCCCTAGCGGGGGGTGGTATGAGCAGTTCTTC. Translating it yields CASSPSGGWYEQFF.